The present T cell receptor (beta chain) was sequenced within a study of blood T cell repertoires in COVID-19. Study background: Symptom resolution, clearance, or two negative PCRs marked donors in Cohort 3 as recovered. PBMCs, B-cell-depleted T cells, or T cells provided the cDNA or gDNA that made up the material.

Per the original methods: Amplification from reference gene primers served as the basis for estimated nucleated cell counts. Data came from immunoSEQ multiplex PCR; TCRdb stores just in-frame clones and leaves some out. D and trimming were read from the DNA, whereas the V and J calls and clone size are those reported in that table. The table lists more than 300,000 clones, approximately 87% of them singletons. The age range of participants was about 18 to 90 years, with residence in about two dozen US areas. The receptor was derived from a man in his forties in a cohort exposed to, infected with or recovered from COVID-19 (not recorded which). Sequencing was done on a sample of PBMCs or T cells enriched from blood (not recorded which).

As DNA, the CDR3 is TGTGCCAGCAGTAGAGAGGGAACAACCGGGGAGCTGTTTTTT. Translating gives CASSREGTTGELFF. The chain carries TRBV6-5 and TRBJ2-2; D may be TRBD2 (5 bases). There are 14 residues in the CDR3. The V end lost 5 bases, the J end lost 5 bases, and 12 bases lay between the germline ends. Per germline, CDR1 MNHEY and CDR2 SVGAGI.